The rows below give T cell receptor beta chains drawn from one sample of a study of technical replicates of blood from a few donors. The method was immunoSEQ multiplex PCR; TCRdb's version includes in-frame clones alone and lacks a portion of them. The repertoire holds 70,000 to 75,000 clones, with over 90% as singletons. The sample consisted of T cells isolated from PBMCs. These receptor sequences come from a human donor in good health. CDR3s include the opening cysteine and the closing phenylalanine or tryptophan. The order of the fields is V gene, D gene, J gene, CDR3 protein. The D gene is left open where the match is weak.

V: TRBV5-4
D: .
J: TRBJ2-2
CDR3: CASSLPGLGAANTGELFF

V: TRBV28
D: .
J: TRBJ1-2
CDR3: CASSLPGVNYGYTF

V: TRBV4-1
D: TRBD1
J: TRBJ2-7
CDR3: CASSLPRTHLGGFQERYEQYF

V: TRBV27
D: .
J: TRBJ2-7
CDR3: CASSPPGSRTYEQYF

V: TRBV19
D: .
J: TRBJ1-1
CDR3: CASSISSNPEAFF

V: TRBV13
D: .
J: TRBJ1-1
CDR3: CASSQTAMNTEAFF

V: TRBV4-1
D: TRBD1
J: TRBJ1-2
CDR3: CASSKPGQEYYTF

V: TRBV11-2
D: .
J: TRBJ1-5
CDR3: CASSRRRDQPQHF

V: TRBV5-4
D: .
J: TRBJ2-5
CDR3: CASSAPTGSQETQYF

V: TRBV6-5
D: TRBD1
J: TRBJ1-5
CDR3: CASSPGQVYQPQHF

V: TRBV28
D: .
J: TRBJ2-2
CDR3: CASSSSHTGELFF

V: TRBV11-3
D: TRBD1
J: TRBJ2-7
CDR3: CASSLETFGQGIYEQYF

V: TRBV5-1
D: .
J: TRBJ1-1
CDR3: CASSSGDSGDTEAFF

V: TRBV5-6
D: .
J: TRBJ2-2
CDR3: CASSLSLHTGELFF

V: TRBV28
D: .
J: TRBJ1-2
CDR3: CASSLFGDFYGYTF

V: TRBV19
D: .
J: TRBJ2-3
CDR3: CASSSPPTDTQYF

V: TRBV28
D: .
J: TRBJ1-2
CDR3: CASSLRVVGGYTF

V: TRBV7-9
D: .
J: TRBJ1-3
CDR3: CASSLIQRSSGNTIYF

V: TRBV9
D: TRBD1
J: TRBJ2-1
CDR3: CASSVGDRVFSEQFF

V: TRBV2
D: TRBD1
J: TRBJ1-3
CDR3: CASSGQGKGNTIYF

V: TRBV5-1
D: .
J: TRBJ2-3
CDR3: CASSYPIREVTDTQYF

V: TRBV2
D: .
J: TRBJ2-7
CDR3: CASSKGTGREQYF

V: TRBV27
D: .
J: TRBJ1-5
CDR3: CAAGGEFSNQPQHF

V: TRBV29-1
D: .
J: TRBJ2-7
CDR3: CSVQTTSPLYEQYF

V: TRBV29-1
D: TRBD2
J: TRBJ2-7
CDR3: CSVATSGAYEQYF

V: TRBV5-1
D: .
J: TRBJ1-4
CDR3: CASRIQTTNEKLFF

V: TRBV27
D: TRBD1
J: TRBJ2-6
CDR3: CATQRDRGTSGANVLTF

V: TRBV6-1
D: .
J: TRBJ1-3
CDR3: CAGGAASRFGNTIYF

V: TRBV29-1
D: TRBD2
J: TRBJ2-2
CDR3: CSVEGGAGVDTGELFF

V: TRBV4-1
D: TRBD2
J: TRBJ2-5
CDR3: CASSPPRSGGNQETQYF

V: TRBV18
D: .
J: TRBJ2-7
CDR3: CASSPSTTTYEQYF

V: TRBV7-9
D: TRBD1
J: TRBJ2-2
CDR3: CASSLADREWDTGELFF

V: TRBV7-3
D: TRBD2
J: TRBJ2-1
CDR3: CASSPSTGGGPQFF

V: TRBV4-1
D: TRBD2
J: TRBJ2-1
CDR3: CASTGRSGRASNEQFF

V: TRBV2
D: TRBD1
J: TRBJ1-2
CDR3: CASRVGQGDIGYTF

V: TRBV6-5
D: TRBD1
J: TRBJ1-6
CDR3: CASSSRQGPVSPLHF

V: TRBV2
D: .
J: TRBJ2-1
CDR3: CASSERLALSYNEQFF

V: TRBV7-9
D: TRBD1
J: TRBJ2-2
CDR3: CASSGQANTGELFF

V: TRBV9
D: TRBD1
J: TRBJ1-5
CDR3: CASSPGGGSGNQPQHF

V: TRBV7-9
D: TRBD1
J: TRBJ2-5
CDR3: CASRGQGVETQYF

V: TRBV7-9
D: .
J: TRBJ1-1
CDR3: CASTPHPGLGTEAFF

V: TRBV6-5
D: TRBD1
J: TRBJ2-3
CDR3: CASSLRTGFTDTQYF

V: TRBV5-1
D: TRBD2
J: TRBJ2-4
CDR3: CASSLKGTSGRLRNIQYF